The clone carrying this T cell receptor beta chain was recorded at least ten times. This CDR3 has 13 amino acids. The V gene lost 2 bases and the J gene lost 0 bases, with 4 bases spanning the gap. Per germline, CDR1 GTSNPN and CDR2 SVGIG (reference sequence). This entry comes from a study of T cells in Graves' hyperthyroidism and ophthalmopathy. On the basis of clinical symptoms, serum thyroxine and TRAb, thyroid ultrasound and orbital computed tomography, diagnoses were made. Cells are PBMCs isolated from roughly 10 ml of fresh blood. From RNA transcripts, TCR beta CDR3 regions were amplified. HTBI primers were employed in a first-round RT-PCR of the TCR CDR3. MiXCR, applied by TCRdb to the multiplex PCR reads, yields one record per CDR3 protein. There are roughly 700,000 distinct CDR3 sequences in the sample; approximately 15% occur only once, and 10% lies in the top ten.

This receptor was identified in a woman under 30 with Graves' hyperthyroidism. Sequenced: blood. This rearrangement joins TRBV30 to TRBJ1-4, with D hard to call. DNA of the CDR3: TGTGCCTGGAGTTCTGCAACTAATGAAAAACTGTTTTTT. Its translation is CAWSSATNEKLFF.